What follows describes a single T cell receptor beta chain. Its antigen remains undetermined. No much larger clonotype is one base removed from it; base qualities were not supplied. Libraries were prepared through PCR. TCRdb lists the instrument as Illumina HiSeq 2500. TCR libraries were prepared with molecular barcoding, using unique molecular identifiers to normalize TCRbeta repertoire quantification. TCRdb reran the public reads through fastp at Q25 and MiXCR, keeping productive beta chains. Each entry merges the rows of one CDR3 protein and shows their most common DNA and genes. The sample contains hundreds of thousands of distinct CDR3 sequences, about 30% of them found a single time. The ten largest clones add up to about 2.3% of the sample. The cysteine opens and the phenylalanine closes a CDR3 of 15 amino acids. The CDR3 DNA has 45 bases and is translated from base 1. CDR1 is given as SEHNR and CDR2 as FQNEAQ, both from the germline V gene (reference sequence). Deletion took 3 bases off V and 2 bases off J, with a span of 13 bases between the germline ends.

The sample is drawn from a study of T-cell reconstitution after alpha-beta-depleted transplantation in children (dated by TCRdb to 2015 to 2016). At the level of the whole study: T-cell immune reconstitution after TCRalphabeta/CD19-depleted allogeneic hematopoietic cell transplantation in children was quantitatively tracked in the study by means of TCR repertoire profiling.

The source of this sequence is a human donor who donated a stem cell graft to a child with aplastic anemia. In this chain, TRBV7-9 is recombined with TRBJ1-1; the D gene is unclear. The input for sequencing was PBMCs from the stem cell graft donor, taken from the stem cell graft. The CDR3 protein sequence reads: CASSLQGRINTEAFF. The nucleotides are TGTGCCAGCAGCTTGCAAGGACGGATAAACACTGAAGCTTTCTTT.